This T cell receptor beta chain was identified in a study of T cells after yellow fever vaccination. One entry per CDR3 protein, called by TCRdb with MiXCR from the 5' RACE reads. The sample has around 360,000 distinct CDR3 sequences; around 10% are singletons. Germline V gene sequence: CDR1 SGHVS, CDR2 FNYEAQ. V lost 5 bases and J 7 bases, leaving 14 bases between the germline ends. This CDR3 is 13 amino acids long. V and J are TRBV7-6 and TRBJ2-5, with D perhaps TRBD2 (5 bases). The receptor's source is a man younger than 30 who received the YFV17D yellow fever vaccine. Sequencing was performed on PBMCs, taken on the day of the first yellow fever vaccination. The DNA of the CDR3 is TGTGCCAGCAGCCAGACGGACTCTGGGACCCAGTACTTC. It is translated as CASSQTDSGTQYF.